Detailed here is one T cell receptor (beta chain). Antigen: not known. 13 Jbeta primers and 60 Vbeta primers were used for the PCR. Using immunoSEQ multiplex PCR, the repertoire was profiled, and TCRdb retains in-frame clones only, with some absent. The table lists around 64,000 clones. The data are from a study of cytomegalovirus exposure and HLA in healthy donors. Study results and caveats: Later work found most CMV-associated TCR beta chains apparently HLA-restricted. Both high specificity and high sensitivity reportedly marked the classifier's diagnosis of cytomegalovirus status.

The germline V and J ends were trimmed by 1 base and 6 bases, with 6 bases remaining between them. The CDR3 has 11 amino acids. From germline, CDR1 is DFQATT and CDR2 SNEGSKA (reference sequence). The chain combines TRBV20-1 with TRBJ1-2; no clear D gene. The receptor comes from a female donor in good health and CMV-seropositive. Sequencing was done on a sample of PBMCs. CDR3 sequence: CSARVPNGYTF. CDR3 nucleotides: TGCAGTGCTAGAGTCCCCAATGGCTACACCTTC.